The source of this T cell receptor (beta chain) is a study of T cell changes during pregnancy in multiple sclerosis (dated by TCRdb to the late 2010s). Context from the whole study: Changes in the T cell repertoire over the course of pregnancy were examined in this study in women with multiple sclerosis.

This clone was detected once. What this receptor recognizes is not known. Base-call qualities are not available, and no considerably larger clone is one nucleotide away. Receptor libraries were prepared by the immunoSEQ multiplex PCR assay. TCRdb retrieved this table from immuneACCESS and kept in-frame rearrangements only. Not all clones are present; in checked studies, unresolved V genes account for under half, and no reason is known for the remainder. The sample records 33,000 or so clones, around 90% of which are singletons. The top ten hold 5.4% of the sample. Specimen: peripheral blood, collected in the third trimester of pregnancy. This TCR was recovered from a female donor in good health, enrolled as a control in a pregnancy study.

The CDR3: CASSSEGVGNTIYF. In nucleotides, the sequence is TGCGCCAGCAGCTCAGAAGGGGTCGGAAACACCATATATTTT. The receptor chain draws on TRBV5-1 and TRBJ1-3; a tentative D match to TRBD1 spans 5 bases. Based on the germline V gene, the CDR1 and CDR2 sequences are SGHRS and YFSETQ. V loses 3 bases of germline sequence and J loses 4 bases, and the interval between the two ends is 11 bases. The CDR3 starts with the cysteine, ends with the phenylalanine, and has 14 residues. The retained sequence is limited to the CDR3, 42 bases, with the frame set at the first base.